This record looks at one T cell receptor beta chain sequence and its context. Method: immunoSEQ multiplex PCR; TCRdb's copy keeps in-frame clones and lacks some. The sample shows just under 350,000 clones, 87% of them seen only once. CDR1 is SGHTA, CDR2 FQGNSA, per germline. The CDR3 spans 11 residues. Trimming took 4 bases from V and 4 from J, leaving 4 bases between them. This entry is derived from a study of blood T cell repertoires in COVID-19. As for the study in general: Sample material is recorded as cDNA or gDNA derived from T cells, B-cell-depleted T cells, or PBMCs.

This sequence joins TRBV7-2 and TRBJ1-2, with unresolved D. The TCR originated in a woman in her forties or fifties with COVID-19, enrolled during active disease. Input material: peripheral blood. The CDR3 sequence is CASSSGYGYTF. The CDR3 DNA follows: TGTGCCAGCAGCTCCGGCTATGGCTACACCTTC.